One T cell receptor (beta chain) is described in this entry. This entry comes from a study of blood T cell repertoires in COVID-19. Study-level information: Italy, Spain and the United States were the sources of the convalescent and acute COVID-19 samples. Sample material is recorded as cDNA or gDNA derived from T cells, B-cell-depleted T cells, or PBMCs.

As handled by the study authors: Amplification of reference gene primers provided the estimated nucleated cell counts. Sequenced by immunoSEQ multiplex PCR; TCRdb stores in-frame clones only, minus some. The V and J calls and clone size are taken from that table; D and trimming were inferred from the DNA. In the table there are about 100,000 clones, 70% to 90% of which are singletons. Sequenced material: peripheral blood. The TCR was taken from a man aged 50 to 59 with active or convalescent COVID-19.

The CDR3 DNA reads as TGTGCCAGCAGTTCCGGGACAGGCTTCAATCAGCCCCAGCATTTT. Translation: CASSSGTGFNQPQHF. The chain couples TRBV27 to TRBJ1-5; 8 bases agree with TRBD1. In germline, CDR1 is MNHEY, CDR2 SMNVEV (reference sequence). This CDR3 region has 15 residues. V lost 4 bases to trimming and J lost 3 bases; unmatched junction nucleotides: 5.